These 8 T cell receptor beta chains share one sample of origin, sequenced in a study of monozygotic twins with inflammatory bowel disease. TCRdb re-called the 5' RACE reads and gives one entry per CDR3 protein, without DNA. In total, the table holds more than 300,000 distinct CDR3 sequences. Material for sequencing was blood. Receptors were obtained from a human donor with ulcerative colitis or Crohn's disease, or a healthy co-twin of an affected twin (not recorded which).

The chain combines TRBV12-3 or TRBV12-4 with TRBJ2-5; no DNA is available, so the TRBD2 call from TCRdb remains unchecked. This CDR3 is 16 amino acids long. The CDR3 sequence: CASSFTSGGYQETQYF.

The rearrangement links TRBV5-1 to TRBJ2-4; TCRdb reports TRBD2, a call that lacks DNA to check it against. This CDR3 has 15 amino acids. In germline, CDR1 is SGHRS, CDR2 YFSETQ. Here the CDR3 reads CASSTSGGEKNIQYF.

The rearrangement links TRBV18 to TRBJ1-1; the TRBD1 assignment by TCRdb is unverifiable without DNA. Germline loops: CDR1 KGHSH, CDR2 LQKENI. The CDR3 sequence is 15 residues long. This chain's CDR3 is CASSSGQGQNTEAFF.

The genes are TRBV24-1 and TRBJ2-3; TCRdb returns TRBD2, unconfirmable since there is no DNA. CDR3 length equals 16 residues. Per germline, CDR1 KGHDR and CDR2 SFDVKD. CDR3 loop: CATSEPSGGPTDTQYF.

V and J are TRBV7-9 and TRBJ2-1; TCRdb gives TRBD2 as the D gene, but with no DNA this cannot be confirmed. The CDR3 contains 14 residues. Germline CDR1 is SEHNR and CDR2 is FQNEAQ (reference sequence). The CDR3: CASSPLLAENEQFF.

The chain employs TRBV7-6 and TRBJ2-7; TCRdb's D gene call, TRBD1, goes unchecked for lack of DNA. In germline, CDR1 is SGHVS, CDR2 FNYEAQ. This CDR3 is 12 amino acids long. The CDR3 sequence: CASSPDRYEQYF.

The chain joins TRBV11-2 to TRBJ2-2; checking the TCRdb D call of TRBD2 is not possible without DNA. The CDR3 is 19 amino acids. Germline V lookup: CDR1 SGHAT, CDR2 FQNNGV. The CDR3 here is CASSLVLGAGWFGTGELFF.

The chain carries TRBV5-1 and TRBJ2-5; TCRdb returns TRBD1, unconfirmable since there is no DNA. The CDR3 has 14 residues. Looked up from germline, CDR1 is SGHRS and CDR2 is YFSETQ. This chain's CDR3 is CASSSGQLKETQYF.